One and the same sample provided the 10 T cell receptor beta chains below, sequenced in a study of human T cells and chemical hapten exposure. TCRdb reprocessed the RACE reads with MiXCR, giving one entry per CDR3 protein. The sample holds approximately 80,000 distinct CDR3 sequences, approximately 11% seen once. Indicated time point: patch test 1, 2 weeks after DPC sensitization. Treatment indicated: therapeutic diphenylcyclopropenone sensitization with weekly scalp DPC. This sample comprised whole blood, obtained in connection with sensitization to the hapten diphenylcyclopropenone (DPC). The receptors shown here come from a woman between 50 and 59 years old with alopecia areata. Some clones in this sample may be carry-over from other donors' samples.

This chain joins TRBV5-5 and TRBJ2-4, with D perhaps given as TRBD1 or TRBD2 (5 bases each). The V and J ends lost 3 bases and 0 bases respectively, with 13 bases between them. This CDR3 contains 16 residues. Per germline, CDR1 SGHKS and CDR2 YYEKEE (reference sequence). The CDR3 protein is CASSSNLGEAKNIQYF. DNA of the CDR3: TGTGCCAGCAGCTCAAACCTGGGGGAAGCCAAAAACATTCAGTACTTC.

Concerning this clonotype: One junction end disagrees with the germline gene, perhaps due to a read error. The chain couples TRBV28 to TRBJ2-1, with D possibly TRBD2 on 5 matching bases. This CDR3 is built from 16 residues. Germline CDR1 MDHEN, CDR2 SYDVKM. Written as DNA, the CDR3 is TGTGCCGGCAGCCCGCTCGGAGGAGACTCCTACAATGAGCAGTTCTTC. The encoded protein is CAGSPLGGDSYNEQFF.

This clonotype was recorded at least ten times. The rearrangement joins TRBV3-1 to TRBJ2-3; D not certain. The CDR3 spans 18 residues. Trimming shortened V by 4 bases and J by 2 bases, and 22 bases separated the two germline ends. Germline V gives CDR1 LGHDT, CDR2 YNNKEL (reference sequence). Written as DNA, the CDR3 is TGTGCCAGCAGCCTCCGGACCTTTCTCCCCGTCTTCACAGATACGCAGTATTTT. Translating gives CASSLRTFLPVFTDTQYF.

In its sample, this clonotype was seen many times. This chain connects TRBV28 to TRBJ2-2, with no clear D. Trimming left V 5 bases short and J 4 bases short, with 11 bases between. The CDR3 runs to 14 residues. Germline lookup yields CDR1 MDHEN and CDR2 SYDVKM. In nucleotides, the CDR3 is TGTGCCAGCAGTAACCGATACAGCACCGGGGAGCTGTTTTTT. Translating it yields CASSNRYSTGELFF.

This clonotype was seen a few times. The chain carries TRBV6-2 or TRBV6-3 and TRBJ2-3; the D call may be TRBD1 or TRBD2 (6 bases each). In germline, CDR1 is MNHEY, CDR2 SVGEGT. The ends were cut back, 6 bases at V and 2 bases at J, with 15 bases in the middle. This CDR3 spans 15 amino acids. This CDR3 is CASRDRGGPTDTQYF. The CDR3 DNA follows: TGTGCCAGCAGGGACCGTGGGGGGCCCACAGATACGCAGTATTTT.

This clonotype was counted only a few times. The chain joins TRBV5-1 to TRBJ1-4; weak D call: TRBD1 (5 bases). Germline V gene sequence: CDR1 SGHRS, CDR2 YFSETQ. This CDR3 has 15 residues. Trimming pared 4 bases from V and 6 bases from J, leaving 16 bases between. The CDR3 DNA follows: TGCGCCAGCAGCCCCTGGACTGAAGGGGATGAAAAACTGTTTTTT. The encoded protein is CASSPWTEGDEKLFF.

Ten or more counts support this clonotype. The chain combines TRBV12-3 or TRBV12-4 with TRBJ1-2; 9 bases fit TRBD1. With V trimmed by 6 bases and J by 6 bases, 8 bases remained unmatched. The length of the CDR3 is 14 residues. CDR3 DNA: TGTGCCAGCAGCCCTACAGGGGGCCAAGATGGCTACACCTTC. Its protein is CASSPTGGQDGYTF.

This clonotype was counted ten times or more. This chain uses TRBV29-1 with TRBJ2-7; 8 nucleotides line up with TRBD1. The CDR3 covers 13 residues. V shed 3 bases, J shed 3 bases, and the junction held 4 bases outside the gene matches. Per germline, CDR1 SQVTM and CDR2 ANQGSEA. This CDR3 reads CSVDAGGDYEQYF. CDR3 sequence (DNA): TGCAGCGTTGACGCAGGGGGCGACTACGAGCAGTACTTC.

Many counts were recorded for this clonotype. The CDR3 bases are TGTGCCAGCAGTTTGAGTTTGGGTAGCGAGCAGTACTTC. Translated, it gives CASSLSLGSEQYF. The rearrangement joins TRBV6-6 to TRBJ2-7; D remains unclear. Looked up from germline, CDR1 is MNHNY and CDR2 is SVGAGI (reference sequence). V lost 4 bases and J 6 bases, leaving 13 bases between the germline ends. This CDR3 is built from 13 residues.

The table lists this clonotype with many counts. The chain carries TRBV6-4 and TRBJ2-1; 14 nucleotides align to TRBD2. The CDR3 length is 15 residues. In germline, CDR1 is MRHNA, CDR2 SNTAGT. The ends lost 3 bases at V and 8 bases at J; junction bases unmatched: 3. The CDR3 bases are TGTGCCAGCAGTGAGTCGGGACTAGCGGGGGATGAGCAGTTCTTC. Protein: CASSESGLAGDEQFF.